Shown below are 24 T cell receptor beta chains from a single sample sequenced in a study of blood T cells in healthy people across ages. Using a J-beta primer mix together with a sample-barcoded 5' primer, a second PCR was run for 7 to 11 cycles. TCRdb reanalysed the 5' RACE reads using MiXCR and keeps one entry per CDR3 protein. The profile shows about 970,000 distinct CDR3 sequences, just over 50% of them singletons. The sample consisted of blood. The receptors originated from a woman in her sixties or seventies in good health.

The CDR3 loop is CTSGETTDTQYF. For the CDR3, the DNA is TGTACTAGCGGGGAAACCACAGATACGCAGTATTTT. The J gene is TRBJ2-3, the V gene TRBV12-3 or TRBV12-4; 10 nucleotides agree with TRBD2. The CDR3 is 12 amino acids.

For this clonotype: This sequence may be a read error, since a much larger clone differs from it by one base. The rearrangement uses TRBV29-1 and TRBJ2-5, with 8 bases that match TRBD2. The end of the DNA aligns better with TRBJ2-1, so the J call may be wrong. This CDR3 has 13 residues. From germline, CDR1 is SQVTM and CDR2 ANQGSEA. The CDR3 DNA reads as TGCAGCGTCCATACTAGCGGACAAGAGACCCAGTTCTTC. It encodes CSVHTSGQETQFF.

The rearrangement links TRBV4-1 to TRBJ2-5, with a weak D call TRBD2 (6 bases). V was pared by 1 base and J by 11 bases, with 20 bases between. Germline CDR1 reads MGHRA; CDR2 reads YSYEKL. This CDR3 contains 15 residues. CDR3 amino acids: CASSQVASEYNEQYF. Written as DNA, the CDR3 is TGCGCCAGCAGCCAAGTGGCTAGCGAGTACAATGAGCAGTACTTC.

The chain employs TRBV7-8 and TRBJ2-4; 7 positions agree with TRBD2. The assigned J gene may be wrong: the sequence end matches TRBJ2-7 better. The CDR3 consists of 19 residues. Germline CDR1 SGHVS, CDR2 FQNEAQ. The DNA of the CDR3 is TGTGCCAGCAGCTTAGTCCCGAGGGGAGGGCGCGGTGCTGTGAGCGAGCAGTACTTC. It translates to CASSLVPRGGRGAVSEQYF.

The J gene is TRBJ1-1, the V gene TRBV5-1; D is possibly TRBD1 (5 bases). V lost 0 bases and J 4 bases, leaving 10 bases between the germline ends. CDR3 length: 14 residues. CDR1 and CDR2 from the germline V gene are SGHRS and YFSETQ. The CDR3 reads CASSLVGVRTEAFF. The CDR3 nucleotides are TGCGCCAGCAGCTTGGTAGGGGTTCGCACTGAAGCTTTCTTT.

This clonotype was seen a handful of times. This chain links TRBV6-2 or TRBV6-3 with TRBJ2-5, with TRBD1 matching over 9 bases. The J call may be mistaken, given a closer DNA end match to TRBJ2-7. Germline V gives CDR1 MNHEY, CDR2 SVGEGT. There are 15 residues in the CDR3. The CDR3 region is CASSYRDRAVHEQYF. CDR3 DNA sequence: TGTGCCAGCAGCTACCGGGACAGGGCTGTCCACGAGCAGTACTTC.

This clonotype was recorded a few times. The gene calls are TRBV20-1 and TRBJ2-3; TRBD2 matches 9 bases. Germline assignment: CDR1 DFQATT and CDR2 SNEGSKA (reference sequence). The CDR3 totals 15 residues. The junction had 10 bases not matched to a gene; V was cut back by 3 bases and J by 6 bases. The DNA of the CDR3 is TGCAGTGCTAGGGATAGCGGGAGTTCGTTGGATACGCAGTATTTT. This encodes CSARDSGSSLDTQYF.

The V and J genes are TRBV12-3 or TRBV12-4 and TRBJ2-5; D perhaps matches TRBD1 (5 bases). V was shortened by 6 bases and J by 2 bases, with 10 bases between the two germline ends. The CDR3 sequence is 13 residues long. CDR3 protein: CASSRQMQETQYF. The CDR3 bases are TGTGCCAGCAGCCGACAGATGCAAGAGACCCAGTACTTC.

The chain carries TRBV28 and TRBJ1-1; D gene uncertain. With 6 bases removed from V and 2 bases from J, the gap between germline ends came to 4 bases. The germline gives CDR1 MDHEN, CDR2 SYDVKM. This CDR3 has 11 amino acids. The chain's CDR3 is CASRTNTEAFF. CDR3 sequence (DNA): TGTGCCAGCAGGACCAACACTGAAGCTTTCTTT.

Concerning this clonotype: A much larger clone differs by one base, so this may be a read error. The J gene is TRBJ2-7, the V gene TRBV6-5; the D is unclear. V gave up 7 bases and J gave up 0 bases, with 13 bases separating them. The CDR3 sequence is 14 residues long. Looked up from germline, CDR1 is MNHEY and CDR2 is SVGAGI. CDR3 region: CASISDRNSYEQYF. CDR3 DNA: TGTGCCAGCATAAGCGACCGGAACTCCTACGAGCAGTACTTC.

This clonotype occurred a few times. This chain joins TRBV27 and TRBJ2-1; 7 bases are a match to TRBD1. The CDR3 runs 15 residues. Unmatched junction bases numbered 7, after V lost 7 bases and J lost 1 base. From germline, CDR1 is MNHEY and CDR2 SMNVEV (reference sequence). The CDR3 nucleotides are TGTGCCAGCACCTCTCGACAGGGTTCCTACAATGAGCAGTTCTTC. It is translated as CASTSRQGSYNEQFF.

The rearrangement links TRBV25-1 to TRBJ1-2, with a weak D call TRBD1 (5 bases). The germline gives CDR1 MGHDK, CDR2 SYGVNS. The CDR3 is 14 amino acids. Trimming stripped 2 bases from V and 5 bases from J, with 12 bases between. CDR3 protein: CASSEVGGYYGYTF. The DNA of the CDR3 is TGTGCCAGCAGTGAAGTGGGGGGGTATTATGGCTACACCTTC.

In its sample, this clonotype was seen once. The V and J genes are TRBV20-1 and TRBJ2-3; D is tentatively TRBD1 or TRBD2 (7 bases each). V dropped 6 bases and J dropped 2 bases, with 18 bases sitting between them. The V gene's germline CDR1 is DFQATT and CDR2 SNEGSKA (reference sequence). The CDR3 loop spans 15 amino acids. DNA of the CDR3: TGCAGTGCAGGGTCCAGGGGGGGGGTCACAGATACGCAGTATTTT. Residues: CSAGSRGGVTDTQYF.

This clonotype was picked up one time. Given a much more abundant clone one base away, this may be a read error. The chain has TRBV29-1 and TRBJ2-7; D possibly corresponds to TRBD1 (6 bases). The germline CDR1 and CDR2 sequences are SQVTM and ANQGSEA. The CDR3 runs to 12 residues. With 4 bases removed from V and 5 bases from J, the gap between germline ends came to 12 bases. The CDR3 region is CSVGTAPDEQYF. The CDR3 nucleotides are TGCAGCGTTGGGACAGCCCCCGACGAGCAGTACTTC.

V and J are TRBV7-2 and TRBJ2-3, with 7 bases fitting TRBD1. This CDR3 has 17 amino acids. Germline V CDR1 and CDR2: SGHTA, FQGNSA. V lost 7 bases to trimming and J lost 2 bases; unmatched junction nucleotides: 15. The CDR3 DNA sequence: TGTGCCAGCACTATCTGGGACAGAAAACTAATCACAGATACGCAGTATTTT. Protein: CASTIWDRKLITDTQYF.

Of note for this clonotype: An end of the junction differs from the germline gene, which may be a read error. The V and J genes are TRBV10-3 and TRBJ1-1; D perhaps matches TRBD1 (5 bases). The CDR3 runs 14 residues. CDR1 ENHRY and CDR2 SYGVKD come from the germline V gene. The CDR3 region is CALRDRGPNTEAFF. In DNA form, the CDR3 reads TGTGCCCTCAGGGATCGAGGGCCGAACACTGAAGCTTTCTTT.

Only a few counts were recorded for this clonotype. The genes are TRBV11-2 and TRBJ2-3, with 9 bases fitting TRBD2. The germline CDR1 and CDR2 sequences are SGHAT and FQNNGV. The CDR3 has 15 residues. V lost 5 bases and J lost 1; bases outside the gene matches: 4. CDR3 in amino acids: CASSRWTSGTDTQYF. Here the CDR3 DNA reads TGTGCCAGCAGCCGCTGGACTAGCGGCACAGATACGCAGTATTTT. Supplemented by reference TRBV11-2 and TRBJ2-3, the full variable domain reads EAGVAQSPRYKIIEKRQSVAFWCNPISGHATLYWYQQILGQGPKLLIQFQNNGVVDDSQLPKDRFSAERLKGVDSTLKIQPAKLEDSAVYLCASSRWTSGTDTQYFGPGTRLTVL.

The rearrangement joins TRBV7-8 to TRBJ2-4, with D possibly being TRBD2 (5 bases). The end of the DNA aligns better with TRBJ2-7, so the J call may be wrong. The germline gives CDR1 SGHVS, CDR2 FQNEAQ. This CDR3 comprises 15 residues. This CDR3 is CASSLVAGNYYEQYF. In DNA form, the CDR3 reads TGTGCCAGCAGCTTAGTAGCCGGGAACTACTACGAGCAGTACTTC.

This clonotype has more than one count but fewer than ten. The rearrangement links TRBV7-3 to TRBJ1-6; 8 bases align to TRBD1. CDR1 SGHTA and CDR2 FQGTGA come from the germline V gene. Trimming removed 4 bases from V and 5 bases from J; junction bases left unmatched: 4. This CDR3 has 15 residues. The CDR3 loop reads CASSSTDRDNSPLHF. CDR3 coding DNA: TGTGCCAGCAGCTCAACGGACAGGGATAATTCACCCCTCCACTTT.

The chain couples TRBV20-1 to TRBJ2-7; 14 positions match TRBD2. Per germline, CDR1 DFQATT and CDR2 SNEGSKA (reference sequence). This CDR3 comprises 14 residues. V shed 5 bases, J shed 3 bases, and the junction held 3 bases outside the gene matches. The CDR3 DNA is TGCAGTGCTGGCGGGACTAGCGGGGGCTACGAGCAGTACTTC. This translates into CSAGGTSGGYEQYF.

This clonotype was detected only a few times. The J gene is TRBJ2-4, the V gene TRBV13; 7 bases agree with TRBD2. CDR1 PRHDT and CDR2 FYEKMQ come from the germline V gene (reference sequence). CDR3 size: 13 residues. Losses at the gene ends were 4 bases for V and 13 bases for J; bases not matched to a gene: 10. The CDR3 DNA sequence: TGTGCCAGCAGCTCCTGGACTAGGGAGGAGCAGTACTTC. It translates to CASSSWTREEQYF.

The rearrangement uses TRBV15 and TRBJ2-3; perhaps TRBD1 as D (5 bases). Trimming removed 0 bases at V and 6 bases at J, with 13 bases between. The germline CDR1 and CDR2 sequences are LNHNV and YYDKDF (reference sequence). This CDR3 has 15 residues. The CDR3 nucleotides read TGTGCCACCAGCAGAGATAGGGGTGAGATGGATACGCAGTATTTT. It is translated as CATSRDRGEMDTQYF.

This clonotype has only a few counts. V gene TRBV7-9 combines with J gene TRBJ2-6; D call uncertain. The CDR3 totals 14 residues. Trimming removed 8 bases at V and 1 base at J, with 9 bases between. CDR1 SEHNR and CDR2 FQNEAQ come from the germline V gene (reference sequence). Here the CDR3 reads CASGSPSGANVLTF. The DNA of the CDR3 is TGTGCCAGCGGATCTCCTTCTGGGGCCAACGTCCTGACTTTC.

This sequence joins TRBV14 and TRBJ2-1; 10 positions agree with TRBD2. The CDR3 totals 19 residues. The germline gives CDR1 SGHDN, CDR2 FVKESK. Germline trimming cut 3 bases from V and 7 bases from J; bases unmatched to any gene: 18. The CDR3 DNA follows: TGTGCCAGCAGCCACCCCGGGACTAGCGCCGAGGGAGGAAGTAATGAGCAGTTCTTC. Amino acids: CASSHPGTSAEGGSNEQFF. The full variable domain, rest sourced from reference TRBV14 and TRBJ2-1, is EAGVTQFPSHSVIEKGQTVTLRCDPISGHDNLYWYRRVMGKEIKFLLHFVKESKQDESGMPNNRFLAERTGGTYSTLKVQPAELEDSGVYFCASSHPGTSAEGGSNEQFFGPGTRLTVL.